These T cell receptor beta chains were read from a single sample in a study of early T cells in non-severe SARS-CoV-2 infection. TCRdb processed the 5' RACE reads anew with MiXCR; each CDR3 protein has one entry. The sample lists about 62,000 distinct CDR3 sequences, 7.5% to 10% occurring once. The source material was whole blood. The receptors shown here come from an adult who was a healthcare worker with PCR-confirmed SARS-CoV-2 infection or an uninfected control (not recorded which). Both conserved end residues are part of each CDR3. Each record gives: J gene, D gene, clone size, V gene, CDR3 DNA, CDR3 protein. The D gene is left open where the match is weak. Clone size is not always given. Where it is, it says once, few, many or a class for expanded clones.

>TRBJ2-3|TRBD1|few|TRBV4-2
TGTGCCAGCAGCCGTAGAGGGTCCGGACAGGGAACAGATACGCAGTATTTT
CASSRRGSGQGTDTQYF
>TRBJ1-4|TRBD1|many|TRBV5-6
TGTGCCAGCAGCTCGACAGGGAATGAAAAACTGTTTTTT
CASSSTGNEKLFF
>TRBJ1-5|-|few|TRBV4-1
TGCGCCAGCAGCCAAGATCTCCAGGGCCTCAATCAGCCCCAGCATTTT
CASSQDLQGLNQPQHF
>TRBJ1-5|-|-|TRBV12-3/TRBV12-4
TGTGCCAGCAGAACTGGGGATCATAGCAATCAGCCCCAGCATTTT
CASRTGDHSNQPQHF
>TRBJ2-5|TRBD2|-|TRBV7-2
TGTGCCAGCAGCCGAATGGGGGGGAGGGAGACCCAGTACTTC
CASSRMGGRETQYF
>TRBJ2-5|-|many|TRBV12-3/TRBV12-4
TGTGCCAGCAGTTTGTCCGGGGCCGGTCAGACCCAGTACTTC
CASSLSGAGQTQYF
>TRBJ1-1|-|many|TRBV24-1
TGTGCCACCAGTGATTCAGGGAACACTGAAGCTTTCTTT
CATSDSGNTEAFF
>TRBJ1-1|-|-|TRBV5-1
TGCGCCAGCAGCTCCACACGAAACACTGAAGCTTTCTTT
CASSSTRNTEAFF
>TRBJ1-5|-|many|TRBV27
TGTGCCAGCAGTGCCCCGGGCAGCTTTAATCAGCCCCAGCATTTT
CASSAPGSFNQPQHF
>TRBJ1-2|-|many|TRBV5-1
TGCGCCAGCAGCACGACCCATAACTATGGCTACACCTTC
CASSTTHNYGYTF
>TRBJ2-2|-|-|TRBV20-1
TGCAGTGCTAGAGACAGAAACGCGAACACCGGGGAGCTGTTTTTT
CSARDRNANTGELFF
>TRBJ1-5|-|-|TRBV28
TGTGCCAGCAGTCGCCGGGGGGATCAGCCCCAGCATTTT
CASSRRGDQPQHF
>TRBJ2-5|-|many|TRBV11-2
TGTGCCAGCAGCTTACTCCGGGGCGATCCCCTCATCCAAGAGACCCAGTACTTC
CASSLLRGDPLIQETQYF
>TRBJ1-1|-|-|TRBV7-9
TGTGCCAGCAGCTTTAGAGTTGTGGTTTTCTTT
CASSFRVVVFF
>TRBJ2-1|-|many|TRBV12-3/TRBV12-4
TGTGCCAGCAGTTCCGCCCAAAAGCAGTTCTTC
CASSSAQKQFF
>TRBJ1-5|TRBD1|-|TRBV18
TGTGCCAGCTCTCCTACAGGGGGCCTAGGGCAGCCCCAGCATTTT
CASSPTGGLGQPQHF
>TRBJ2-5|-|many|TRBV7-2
TGTGCCAGCAGCTCCGTCCCGGGGAAAGAGACCCAGTACTTC
CASSSVPGKETQYF
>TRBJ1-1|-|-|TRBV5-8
TGTGCCAGCAGCTTGGGATCGAGGCAGGGGCGGGCGAACACTGAAGCTTTCTTT
CASSLGSRQGRANTEAFF
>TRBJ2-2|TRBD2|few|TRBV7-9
TGTGCCAGCAGCTTATTTAGCGGGGGCGATACCGGGGAGCTGTTTTTT
CASSLFSGGDTGELFF
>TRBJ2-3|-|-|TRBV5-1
TGCGCCAGCAGCCGCGGGACAGCAGATACGCAGTATTTT
CASSRGTADTQYF
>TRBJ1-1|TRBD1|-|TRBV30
TGTGCCTTAGGACAGGGGGCGAACACTGAAGCTTTCTTT
CALGQGANTEAFF
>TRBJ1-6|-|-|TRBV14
TGTGCCAGCAGCCACCGGGACGCAAACACACCCCTCCACTTT
CASSHRDANTPLHF
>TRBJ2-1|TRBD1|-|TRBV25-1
TGTGCCAGCAGTGACCGGACAGGGGGCTCCTACAATGAGCAGTTCTTC
CASSDRTGGSYNEQFF
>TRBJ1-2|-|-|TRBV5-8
TGTGCCAGCAGCTTGGACGAGCGGGTATTCTCCGGCTACACCTTC
CASSLDERVFSGYTF
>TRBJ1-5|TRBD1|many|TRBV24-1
TGTGCCACCAGTATGACAGGGAGTAATCAGCCCCAGCATTTT
CATSMTGSNQPQHF
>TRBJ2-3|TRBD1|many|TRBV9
TGTGCCAGCAGCCCTCGGACAGGGGTAGTGACAGATACGCAGTATTTT
CASSPRTGVVTDTQYF
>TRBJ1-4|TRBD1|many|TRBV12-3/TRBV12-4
TGTGCCAGCAGCCGAGAGGGGGCACCGGGTGAAAAACTGTTTTTT
CASSREGAPGEKLFF
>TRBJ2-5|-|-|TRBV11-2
TGTGCCAGCAGCAGCTTTTGGCAGGGGGAGACCCAGTACTTC
CASSSFWQGETQYF
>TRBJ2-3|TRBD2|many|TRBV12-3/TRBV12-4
TGTGCCAGCGCCCTAGCGGGGGGCCCCACAGATACGCAGTATTTT
CASALAGGPTDTQYF
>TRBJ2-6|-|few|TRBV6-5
TGTGCCAGCAGTTACGGGTCTGGGGCCAACGTCCTGACTTTC
CASSYGSGANVLTF
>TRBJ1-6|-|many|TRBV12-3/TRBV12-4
TGTGCCAGCAGGGCCACTCCAGGGACCGATAATTCACCCCTCCACTTT
CASRATPGTDNSPLHF
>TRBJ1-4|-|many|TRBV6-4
TGTGCCATCACCAAACGGGACACCCCAACTAATGAAAAACTGTTTTTT
CAITKRDTPTNEKLFF
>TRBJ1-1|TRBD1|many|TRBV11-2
TGTGCCAGCAGCTTGATGGGGACAGAGAACACTGAAGCTTTCTTT
CASSLMGTENTEAFF
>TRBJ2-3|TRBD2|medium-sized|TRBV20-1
TGCAGTGCCCGCCAGGGGCTAGCGGGGGGTAATTGGTATTTT
CSARQGLAGGNWYF
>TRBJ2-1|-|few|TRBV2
TGTGCCAGCAGTGAGCGGCCTACGACACTCGATACCTACAATGAGCAGTTCTTC
CASSERPTTLDTYNEQFF
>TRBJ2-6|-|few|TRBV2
TGTGCCAGCAGTACGCTCATTTCCTCTGGGGCCAACGTCCTGACTTTC
CASSTLISSGANVLTF
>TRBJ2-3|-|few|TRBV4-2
TGTGCCAGCAGCCATTTAAACGAAGGTCGGGGGAAACACACAGATACGCAGTATTTT
CASSHLNEGRGKHTDTQYF